This T cell receptor beta chain was sequenced for a study of T cell repertoires in breast cancer (dated by TCRdb to 2015 to 2016). Some background on the complete study: Samples profiled in the study came from tumors, lymph nodes and peripheral blood lymphocytes of breast cancer patients, along with peripheral blood from healthy control donors. Tumor-free lymph nodes were processed without enzymatic digestion, and blood samples were separated by Ficoll. The controls were nine healthy donors whose age range was similar to that of the patients. On average, roughly 520,000 sequences per sample and around 10 reads per input cell were obtained by sequencing. Tumors and tumor-involved lymph nodes were minced, digested with Liberase and DNase, and then passed through 70-um and 40-um filters. Given the low mutational burden of breast cancer and the rarity of common mutations in breast cancer, it was reasoned that TCRs shared between breast cancer patients would target shared antigens. ER+/PR+ status was present in the majority of the 20 to 25 patient tumors that were analyzed for shared TCRs. Results the study describes overall, beyond this receptor: Emulsion RT-PCR was considered qualitative rather than quantitative, since transcript abundance and primer differences skewed clone recovery. About fourfold more TCRs were shared with matched tumor repertoires by tumor-involved sentinel lymph nodes than by tumor-free nodes (roughly 7.3% versus 1.9%). Shared TCRs showed TRBV7 predominance, possibly reflecting tumor recognition or mispriming bias from eight TRBV7 primers. Discarding singleton TCRs and sampling only part of each tumor may have missed genuine antitumor clones. Shared TCRs were encoded by various nucleotide sequences, which suggests selection and expansion based on antigen. Possible tumor specificity was suggested for 15 to 20 TCR pairs that were shared across seven or more patient tumors yet rarely found in control blood.

The library was generated by emulsion pairing. Unpaired genes were suppressed by a second nested PCR containing blocking oligos, after which a third nested PCR added Illumina adaptors and barcodes. Each emulsion RT-PCR master mix contained about 5,000-260,000 T cells, with C-region, Stepout and V-region primers. The Micellula Emulsion and Purification Kit was used to generate emulsions, and Qiagen OneStep RT-PCR reagents were used for RT-PCR. Pooled libraries were sequenced on an Illumina MiSeq with paired-end 2 x 250 reads. On the authors' methods: Read pairs were joined in Galaxy and clipped at the engineered overlap into separate alpha and beta files; unclipped reads were discarded. Alpha-beta pairs were assigned using CompleteTCR, a MiTCR-based pipeline in which chains sharing read cluster identifiers are linked by an R script. TCR sequences that were observed only once, about 1-3.1% of the total, were removed as potential sequencing errors. TCRdb reworked the public reads: Q25 trimming with fastp, MiXCR clone assembly, productive beta chains retained. Identical CDR3 proteins give one entry, which carries the most common genes and DNA. The V and J calls come from TCRdb's annotation, not from the publication. A total of approximately 40,000 distinct CDR3 sequences appear in this sample, about 48% of them only once. The ten biggest clones cover around three fifths of the sample.

This clonotype was seen many times. It lacks a known antigen. The input lacks base qualities; no much larger clone sits a single base away. To analyze paired alpha-beta TCRs of CD8+ T cells, the researchers used an expanded emulsion RT-PCR method with primers covering all TCR V genes. CD8+ T cells were isolated with a CD8 positive selection kit and were then incubated overnight in approximately 9.2 IU/mL IL-2 prior to emulsion RT-PCR. At the junction V is shortened by 5 bases and J by 0 bases, with 7 bases in between. The CDR3 has 13 amino acids, counting the end cysteine and phenylalanine. CDR3 DNA is the only sequence kept; it has 39 bases, read in frame from the first base. CDR1 is given as SGHTA and CDR2 as FQGNSA, both from the germline V gene.

The material sequenced was CD8+ T cells. The rearrangement joined TRBV7-2 to TRBJ1-1, with no reliable assignment of the D segment. This receptor was taken from a pool of human donors with breast cancer or a healthy control (not recorded which). The CDR3 has the sequence CASSPSLNTEAFF. In nucleotide form, the sequence is TGTGCCAGCAGCCCGAGCCTGAACACTGAAGCTTTCTTT.